The subject of this entry is one TCR beta chain. Antigen unknown. The cDNA was generated through 5'RACE incorporating 10-nucleotide random UMIs. TCRdb processed the 5' RACE reads anew with MiXCR; each CDR3 protein has one entry. This table holds approximately 100,000 distinct CDR3 sequences, approximately 10% found once. This entry belongs to a study of neurological immune-mediated disorders. Time point reported: longitudinal time-point 3. The unsorted libraries had their origin in 2 million PBMCs stored at -80 C. Study results and caveats: The greatest degree of TCR clonal expansion was observed in HTLV-1-associated myelopathy, with the lowest in multiple sclerosis, below that of healthy controls. CDR3 amino acid sequences found in expanded clones were never shared across subjects, suggesting private repertoires in all groups.

V was clipped by 1 base and J by 7 bases; unmatched bases: 10. This CDR3 is built from 16 residues. Germline CDR1 reads SGHRS; CDR2 reads YFSETQ. This TCR came from a female donor with HTLV-1-associated myelopathy (HAM/TSP). The chain is built from TRBV5-1 and TRBJ2-1; 8 positions match TRBD1. Sequenced material: PBMCs. The CDR3 DNA reads TGCGCCAGCAGCTTGACGACGGACAGGGTAAGAAATGAGCAGTTCTTC. Translation gives CASSLTTDRVRNEQFF.